The following is a TCR beta chain sequence with its context. In its sample, this clonotype was seen many times. This clone's antigen is unknown. Base qualities are missing; no much larger clone stands one base away. Amplification of TCR beta CDR3 regions was carried out from RNA transcripts. The TCR CDR3 was subjected to a first round of RT-PCR using the HTBI primer set and the Qiagen OneStep RT-PCR kit. The libraries were constructed in a second round of multiplex PCR and then size-selected and purified. The libraries were sequenced on an Illumina HiSeq2000 using paired-end 100 bp reads. The source study handled its data this way. Raw data were processed with SOAPnuke, discarding reads with adapters, uncalled bases, mean Phred below 15, or no exact constant-primer or identifier match. High-quality paired reads were merged with COPE v1.2.5, and unique nucleotide sequences were defined as clonotypes. Clonotypes were aligned to IMGT TRBV, TRBD and TRBJ reference segments using MiTCR v1.1. The analysis was restricted to V-J combinations with a frequency above 0.0001, which together covered 99% to 99.2% of the repertoires. A TCS score was defined as the ratio of F50 (clonal expansion) to E x V (chaos), with BLOSUM62-based TCRdist applied between CDR3 peptides within each V-J. Welch's t-statistics and random forest reduced just over 500 V-J features to 10 to 15, which were used in a naive Bayes classifier (R e1071). The raw public reads went through TCRdb reprocessing: fastp at Q25, MiXCR clone calling, in-frame beta chains kept. Rows are combined by CDR3 protein, so each entry shows the most common genes and DNA. For this entry, the V and J calls and clone size follow TCRdb and not the study's own pipeline. The sample table shows 350,000 or so distinct CDR3 sequences, and approximately 18% are seen once. The leading ten clones occupy about 16% of the sample.

V loses 1 base, J loses 5 bases, and the germline ends lie 15 bases apart. CDR1 and CDR2, looked up from the germline V gene, are MGHRA and YSYEKL. The CDR3, from cysteine to phenylalanine, totals 15 residues. Kept here is only the CDR3 DNA, which spans 45 bases and is read in frame from base 1. These data come from a study of T cells in Graves' hyperthyroidism and ophthalmopathy (dated by TCRdb to between 2018 and 2021). General notes on the study: Peripheral blood was sampled at the time of initial diagnosis, prior to any treatment. To identify TCR V-J signatures that set the groups apart, the researchers used a discovery cohort of roughly 100 patients, made up of 40 to 45 with Graves' ophthalmopathy and 57 with stable Graves' hyperthyroidism. Whether ophthalmopathy could be predicted prospectively was tested in an independent validation cohort made up of fewer than 20 hyperthyroidism patients plus 17 patients who later progressed to ophthalmopathy. The 95 to 100 discovery patients were divided at random into training and test sets in a 7:3 ratio. In addition, the study compared T-cell repertoires in thyroid tissue and in blood from several Graves' hyperthyroidism patients. After blood sampling, hyperthyroidism patients were treated with methimazole at a starting dose of 30 mg daily, and ophthalmopathy patients were treated with high-dose intravenous methylprednisolone. According to the paper, TCR Vbeta CDR3 sequencing was carried out on about 140 peripheral blood samples, which came from some 41 ophthalmopathy, around 74 hyperthyroidism and some 17 progressor patients. Here is what the overall study found, with its caveats: Most expanded thyroid clonotypes (frequency above 0.001) were also detected in blood, suggesting blood repertoires may reflect thyroid immune responses. Sample size was not statistically predetermined, and investigators were not blinded to group allocation. In validation, the model predicted progression to ophthalmopathy a median of approximately 6.6 months before onset, with over 60% sensitivity and roughly 72% specificity. A model built on a 13 V-J signature distinguished ophthalmopathy from stable hyperthyroidism, reaching around 87% sensitivity and 81.08% specificity in cross-validation and 80%/75% in testing.

Ophthalmopathy patients had moderately to severely active disease, with a Clinical Activity Score of 3 or more, a NOSPECS grade of 4 or more, and a disease duration of less than 3 months. Patients with uncontrolled infections, other autoimmune diseases, pregnancy or lactation were excluded. Diagnoses relied on clinical symptoms, serum thyroxine and TRAb, thyroid ultrasound and orbital computed tomography. PBMCs were isolated from roughly 10 ml of fresh peripheral blood by Ficoll-Paque density gradient centrifugation. Total RNA was extracted using Trizol reagent, and RNA quality was assessed on an Agilent 2100 Bioanalyzer.

The receptor was derived from a woman in her thirties or forties with Graves' ophthalmopathy. Sequencing was done on a sample of blood. Here the chain combines TRBV4-1 and TRBJ2-7; the D gene assignment is ambiguous. The nucleotides are TGCGCCAGCAGCCAAGTAGTGATAGGGTTTAACGAGCAGTACTTC. This sequence encodes CASSQVVIGFNEQYF.